This TCR beta chain was captured in a study of a mutant IDH1 vaccine in newly diagnosed glioma. Across the study: In weeks 1, 3, 5, 7, 11, 15, 19 and 23, patients were vaccinated. Treated individuals were approximately 62% male and roughly 40% female, averaging about 37 years of age. The study started vaccination 4-6 weeks after radiotherapy alone, or with temozolomide cycles.

This sample's time point: week 23, last vaccination. The study gave 300 ug of mutant IDH1 20-mer peptide per vaccine dose, with topical imiquimod. The donor cohort comprised cases of new WHO grade 3 or 4 IDH1-mutant, ATRX-lost astrocytoma. Per the germline V gene, CDR1 is MGHRA and CDR2 is YSYEKL. V trimming: 6 bases; J trimming: 5 bases; junction bases outside the gene matches: 6. The CDR3 totals 13 residues. Remarks on this clone: The antigen is undetermined.

Repertoires were generated with immunoSEQ multiplex PCR, while TCRdb's copy carries only in-frame clones and drops some. Of roughly 51,000 clones in the sample, 81% were seen once. V and J are TRBV4-1 and TRBJ2-7; 8 nucleotides align to TRBD1. The clonotype originates from a woman in her thirties or forties with glioma. Some clones in this sample may be carry-over from other donors' samples. Specimen: PBMCs, collected from a glioma patient whose treatment included an IDH1 peptide vaccine. CDR3 residues: CASRRTGRNEQYF. The DNA for the CDR3 is TGCGCCAGCAGGCGGACAGGGAGAAACGAGCAGTACTTC.